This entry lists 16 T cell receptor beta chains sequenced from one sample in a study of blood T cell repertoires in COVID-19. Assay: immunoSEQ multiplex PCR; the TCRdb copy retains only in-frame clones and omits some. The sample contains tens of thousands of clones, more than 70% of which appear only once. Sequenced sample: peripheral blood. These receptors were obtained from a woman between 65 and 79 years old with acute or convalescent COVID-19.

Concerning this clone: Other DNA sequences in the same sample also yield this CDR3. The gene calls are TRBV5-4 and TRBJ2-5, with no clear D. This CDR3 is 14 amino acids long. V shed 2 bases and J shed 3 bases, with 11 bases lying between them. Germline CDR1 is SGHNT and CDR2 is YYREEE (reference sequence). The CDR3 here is CASSFQRSKETQYF. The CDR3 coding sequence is TGTGCCAGCAGCTTTCAACGGAGCAAAGAGACCCAGTACTTC.

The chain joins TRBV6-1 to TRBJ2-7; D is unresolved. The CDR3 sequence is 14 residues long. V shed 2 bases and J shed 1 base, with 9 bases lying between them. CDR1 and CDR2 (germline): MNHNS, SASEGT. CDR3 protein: CASSELEISYEQYV. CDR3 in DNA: TGTGCCAGCAGTGAACTAGAGATTTCCTACGAGCAGTACGTC.

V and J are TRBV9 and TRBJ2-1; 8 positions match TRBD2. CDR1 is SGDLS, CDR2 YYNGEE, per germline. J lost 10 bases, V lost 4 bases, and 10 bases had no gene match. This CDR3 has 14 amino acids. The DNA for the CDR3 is TGTGCCAGCAGCACAAGCGCCGGACTAGCCGAGCAGTTCTTC. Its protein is CASSTSAGLAEQFF.

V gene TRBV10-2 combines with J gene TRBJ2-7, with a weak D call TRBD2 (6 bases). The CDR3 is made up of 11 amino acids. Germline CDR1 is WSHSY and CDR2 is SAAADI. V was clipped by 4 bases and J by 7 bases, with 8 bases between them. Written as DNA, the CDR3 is TGCGCCAGCAGTGTGGGGGGAGAGCAGTACGTC. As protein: CASSVGGEQYV.

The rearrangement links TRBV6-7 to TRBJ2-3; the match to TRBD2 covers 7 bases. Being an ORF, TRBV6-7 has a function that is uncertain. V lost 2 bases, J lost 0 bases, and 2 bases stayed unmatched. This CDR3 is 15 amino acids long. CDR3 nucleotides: TGTGCCAGCAGTTACCTAGCGGATAGCACAGATACGCAGTATTTT. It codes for CASSYLADSTDTQYF.

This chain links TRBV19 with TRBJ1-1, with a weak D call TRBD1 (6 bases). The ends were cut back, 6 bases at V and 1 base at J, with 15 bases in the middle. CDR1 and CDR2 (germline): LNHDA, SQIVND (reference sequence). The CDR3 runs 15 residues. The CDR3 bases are TGTGCCAGTAGGGGAACAGGGAGAGGGAACACTGAAGCTTTCTTT. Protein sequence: CASRGTGRGNTEAFF. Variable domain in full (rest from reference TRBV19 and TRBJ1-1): DGGITQSPKYLFRKEGQNVTLSCEQNLNHDAMYWYRQDPGQGLRLIYYSQIVNDFQKGDIAEGYSVSREKKESFPLTVTSAQKNPTAFYLCASRGTGRGNTEAFFGQGTRLTVV.

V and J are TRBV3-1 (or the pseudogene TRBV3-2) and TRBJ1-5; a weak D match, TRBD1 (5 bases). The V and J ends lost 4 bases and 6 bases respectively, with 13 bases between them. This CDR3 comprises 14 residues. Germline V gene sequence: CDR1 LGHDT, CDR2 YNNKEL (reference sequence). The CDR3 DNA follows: TGTGCCAGCAGCCCCTCGGAGGGGAGTCAGCCCCAGCATTTT. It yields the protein CASSPSEGSQPQHF.

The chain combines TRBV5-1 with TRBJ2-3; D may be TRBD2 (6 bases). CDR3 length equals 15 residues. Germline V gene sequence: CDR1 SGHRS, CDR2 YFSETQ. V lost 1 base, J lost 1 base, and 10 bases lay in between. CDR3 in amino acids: CASSLPSERTDTQYF. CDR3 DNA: TGCGCCAGCAGCTTGCCTAGCGAGCGCACAGATACGCAGTATTTT.

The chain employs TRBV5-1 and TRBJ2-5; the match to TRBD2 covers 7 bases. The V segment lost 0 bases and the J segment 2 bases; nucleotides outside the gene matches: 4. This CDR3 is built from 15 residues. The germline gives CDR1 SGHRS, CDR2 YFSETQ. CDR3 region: CASSLAVGGQETQYF. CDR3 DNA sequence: TGCGCCAGCAGCTTGGCGGTCGGGGGGCAAGAGACCCAGTACTTC.

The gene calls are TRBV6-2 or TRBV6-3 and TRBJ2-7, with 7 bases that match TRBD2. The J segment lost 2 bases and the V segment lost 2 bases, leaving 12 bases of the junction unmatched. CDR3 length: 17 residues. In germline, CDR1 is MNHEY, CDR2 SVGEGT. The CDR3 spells CASSYVGGGRNAYEQYV. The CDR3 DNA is TGTGCCAGCAGTTACGTGGGAGGCGGGAGAAACGCCTACGAGCAGTACGTC.

CDR3 nucleotide sequence: TGTGCCAGCAGTCCCGGGACAGGGTACTACGAGCAGTACGTC. Residues: CASSPGTGYYEQYV. The rearrangement links TRBV6-5 to TRBJ2-7, with 9 bases aligning to TRBD1. After removal of 5 bases from V and 3 bases from J, the junction contained 5 bases not matched to a gene. The CDR3 runs 14 residues. Germline V gene lookup returns CDR1 MNHEY and CDR2 SVGAGI.

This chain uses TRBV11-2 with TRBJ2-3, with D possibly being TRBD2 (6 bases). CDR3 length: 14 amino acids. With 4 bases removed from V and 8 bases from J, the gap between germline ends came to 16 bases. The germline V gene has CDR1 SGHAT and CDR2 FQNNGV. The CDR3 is CASSSWEARGTQYF. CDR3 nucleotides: TGTGCCAGCAGCTCGTGGGAGGCCCGGGGTACGCAGTATTTT.

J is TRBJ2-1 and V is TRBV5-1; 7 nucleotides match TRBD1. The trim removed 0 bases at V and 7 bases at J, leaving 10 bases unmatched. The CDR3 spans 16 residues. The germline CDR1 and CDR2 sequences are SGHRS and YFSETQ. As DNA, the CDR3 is TGCGCCAGCAGCTTGGACGACAGGGTCGCAGGTAATGAGCAGTTCTTC. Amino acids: CASSLDDRVAGNEQFF.

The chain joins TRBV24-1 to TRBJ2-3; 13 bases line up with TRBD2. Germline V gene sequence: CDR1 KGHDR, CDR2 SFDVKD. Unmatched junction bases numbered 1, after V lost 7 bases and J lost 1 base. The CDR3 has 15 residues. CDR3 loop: CATSGLAGGTDTQYF. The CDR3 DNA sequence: TGTGCCACCAGCGGACTAGCGGGAGGCACAGATACGCAGTATTTT.

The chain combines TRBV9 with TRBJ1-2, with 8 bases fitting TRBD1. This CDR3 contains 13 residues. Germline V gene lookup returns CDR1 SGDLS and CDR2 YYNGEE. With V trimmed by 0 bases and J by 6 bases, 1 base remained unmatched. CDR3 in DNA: TGTGCCAGCAGCGTAGACAGGGGGAATGGCTACACCTTC. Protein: CASSVDRGNGYTF.

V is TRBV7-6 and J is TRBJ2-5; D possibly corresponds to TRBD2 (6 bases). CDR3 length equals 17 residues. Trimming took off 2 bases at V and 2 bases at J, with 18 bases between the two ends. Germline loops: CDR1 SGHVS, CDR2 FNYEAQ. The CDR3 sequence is CASSLSGPGVEQETQYF. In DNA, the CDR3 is TGTGCCAGCAGCTTAAGCGGGCCCGGGGTGGAGCAAGAGACCCAGTACTTC.